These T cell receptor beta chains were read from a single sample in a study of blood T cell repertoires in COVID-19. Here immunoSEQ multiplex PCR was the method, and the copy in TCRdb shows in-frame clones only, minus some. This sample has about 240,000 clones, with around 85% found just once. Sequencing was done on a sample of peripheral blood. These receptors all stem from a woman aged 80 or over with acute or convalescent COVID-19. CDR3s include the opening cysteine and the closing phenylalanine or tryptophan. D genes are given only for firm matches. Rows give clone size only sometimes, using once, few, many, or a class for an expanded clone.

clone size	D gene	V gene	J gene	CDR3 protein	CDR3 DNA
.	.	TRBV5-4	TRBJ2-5	CASSPFPTRGAQETQYF	TGTGCCAGCAGCCCTTTCCCCACGCGGGGTGCCCAAGAGACCCAGTACTTC
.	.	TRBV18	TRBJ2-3	CASSPNQAADTQYF	TGTGCCAGCTCACCTAACCAGGCAGCAGATACGCAGTATTTT
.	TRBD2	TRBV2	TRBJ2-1	CASSEFAGGSYNEQFF	TGTGCCAGCAGTGAATTTGCGGGGGGGTCCTACAATGAGCAGTTCTTC
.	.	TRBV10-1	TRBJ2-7	CASSESRAGGVYEQYF	TGCGCCAGCAGTGAGTCGAGGGCAGGTGGGGTGTACGAGCAGTACTTC
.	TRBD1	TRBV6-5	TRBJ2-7	CASRFGTGNDEQYF	TGTGCCAGCAGATTCGGGACAGGGAACGACGAGCAGTACTTC
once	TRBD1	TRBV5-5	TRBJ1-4	CASSLVAGGNEKLFF	TGTGCCAGCAGCTTGGTGGCAGGGGGGAATGAAAAACTGTTTTTT
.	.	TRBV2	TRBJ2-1	CASGLHIYNEQFF	TGTGCCAGCGGCCTCCATATATACAATGAGCAGTTCTTC
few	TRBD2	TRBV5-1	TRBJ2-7	CASSFGAGGREQYF	TGCGCCAGCAGCTTTGGAGCGGGGGGCCGCGAGCAGTACTTC
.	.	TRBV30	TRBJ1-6	CAWRSDRDNSPLHF	TGTGCCTGGAGGAGTGACAGAGATAATTCACCCCTCCACTTT
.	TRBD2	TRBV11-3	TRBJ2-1	CASSRRMMERGVDEQFF	TGTGCCAGCAGCCGTAGGATGATGGAGCGGGGGGTCGATGAGCAGTTCTTC
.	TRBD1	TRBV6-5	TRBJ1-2	CASSYPQEGAEFGYTF	TGTGCCAGCAGTTACCCCCAGGAGGGGGCCGAGTTTGGCTACACCTTC
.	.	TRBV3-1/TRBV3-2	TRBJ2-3	CASSRGTPSTDTQYF	TGTGCCAGCAGCCGCGGCACCCCTTCCACAGATACGCAGTATTTT
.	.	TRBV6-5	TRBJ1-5	CASSPSGGNQPQHF	TGTGCCAGCAGTCCCTCAGGGGGCAATCAGCCCCAGCATTTT
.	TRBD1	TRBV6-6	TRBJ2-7	CASSLSRGPYEQYF	TGTGCCAGCAGCCTCTCGAGGGGGCCCTACGAGCAGTACTTC
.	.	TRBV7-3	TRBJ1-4	CASSLREGEKLFF	TGTGCCAGCAGCTTGAGGGAGGGTGAAAAACTGTTTTTT
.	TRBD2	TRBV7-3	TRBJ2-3	CASSSLAGVSTDTQYF	TGTGCCAGCAGCTCCCTAGCGGGGGTTAGCACAGATACGCAGTATTTT
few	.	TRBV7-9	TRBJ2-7	CASSLRIRKSLVEQYF	TGTGCCAGCAGCCTCAGAATAAGAAAGTCCTTGGTCGAGCAGTACTTC
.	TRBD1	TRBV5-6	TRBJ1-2	CASSWGQDYGYTF	TGTGCCAGCAGCTGGGGACAGGACTATGGCTACACCTTC
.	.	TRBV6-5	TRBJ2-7	CASSYGQRHEQYF	TGTGCCAGCAGTTATGGACAGCGCCACGAGCAGTACTTC
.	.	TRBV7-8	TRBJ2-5	CASSGRAQGETQYF	TGTGCCAGCAGCGGCCGGGCCCAGGGAGAGACCCAGTACTTC
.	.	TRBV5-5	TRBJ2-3	CASSLGQATDTQYF	TGTGCCAGCAGCTTGGGACAGGCCACAGATACGCAGTATTTT
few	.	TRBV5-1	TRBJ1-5	CASSLEPNQPQHF	TGCGCCAGCAGCTTGGAGCCCAATCAGCCCCAGCATTTT
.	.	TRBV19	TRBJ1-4	CASTDSATNEKLFF	TGTGCCAGTACCGACAGTGCAACTAATGAAAAACTGTTTTTT
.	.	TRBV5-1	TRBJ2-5	CASRKGGYRETQYF	TGCGCCAGCAGAAAAGGGGGTTATAGGGAGACCCAGTACTTC
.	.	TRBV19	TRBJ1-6	CASREDTTSSPLHF	TGTGCCAGTAGGGAAGACACTACTAGTTCACCCCTCCACTTT
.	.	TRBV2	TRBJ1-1	CASSGPRVLAEAFF	TGTGCCAGCAGTGGACCGAGGGTCTTGGCTGAAGCTTTCTTT
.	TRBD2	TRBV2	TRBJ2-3	CASRRTSSPADTQYF	TGTGCCAGCAGGAGGACTAGCAGCCCGGCAGATACGCAGTATTTT
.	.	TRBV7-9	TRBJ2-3	CASSFPGLGGKDTQYF	TGTGCCAGCAGCTTCCCCGGACTAGGGGGAAAAGATACGCAGTATTTT
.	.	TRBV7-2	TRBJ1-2	CASSLGWQPAGTF	TGTGCCAGCAGCTTAGGTTGGCAGCCGGCAGGCACCTTC
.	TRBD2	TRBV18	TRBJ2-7	CASSPGSGGTYEQYF	TGTGCCAGCTCACCAGGTAGCGGGGGGACCTACGAGCAGTACTTC
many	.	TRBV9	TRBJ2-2	CASSVRSGNTGELFF	TGTGCCAGCAGCGTACGGTCGGGGAACACCGGGGAGCTGTTTTTT
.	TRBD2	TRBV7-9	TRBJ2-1	CASSPTSGLYNEQFF	TGTGCCAGCAGCCCAACTAGCGGGCTTTACAATGAGCAGTTCTTC
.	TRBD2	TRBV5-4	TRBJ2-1	CASSFGGGNNEQFF	TGTGCCAGCAGCTTTGGCGGGGGGAACAATGAGCAGTTCTTC
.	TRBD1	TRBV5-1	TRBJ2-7	CASSFRTGGAGEQYF	TGCGCCAGCAGCTTCAGGACAGGGGGCGCGGGCGAGCAGTACTTC
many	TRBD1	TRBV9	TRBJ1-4	CASSVAAGGGLARATNEKLFF	TGTGCCAGCAGCGTAGCGGCAGGGGGCGGGCTCGCCCGTGCAACTAATGAAAAACTGTTTTTT
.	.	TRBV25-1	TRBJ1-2	CASSETGFYGYTF	TGTGCCAGCAGTGAAACAGGGTTCTATGGCTACACCTTC
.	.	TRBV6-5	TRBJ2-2	CASARRGPNTGELFF	TGTGCCAGCGCACGGCGAGGGCCGAACACCGGGGAGCTGTTTTTT
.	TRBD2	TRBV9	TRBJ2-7	CASSVVAGGPSYEQYF	TGTGCCAGCAGCGTAGTTGCGGGGGGCCCTTCGTACGAGCAGTACTTC
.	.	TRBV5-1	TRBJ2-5	CASSGTLNQETQYF	TGCGCCAGCAGCGGCACACTAAACCAAGAGACCCAGTACTTC
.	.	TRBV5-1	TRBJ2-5	CASSLGSQETQYF	TGCGCCAGCAGCTTGGGCAGCCAAGAGACCCAGTACTTC
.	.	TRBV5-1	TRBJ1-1	CASTGDGLNTEAFF	TGCGCCAGCACGGGAGACGGTTTGAACACTGAAGCTTTCTTT
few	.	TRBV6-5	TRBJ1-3	CASSYSTVLSGNTIYF	TGTGCCAGCAGTTACTCGACAGTCCTCTCTGGAAACACCATATATTTT
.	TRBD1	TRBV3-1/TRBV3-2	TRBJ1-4	CASSQTSNQGVVGEKLFF	TGTGCCAGCAGCCAAACCTCAAACCAGGGGGTTGTCGGTGAAAAACTGTTTTTT
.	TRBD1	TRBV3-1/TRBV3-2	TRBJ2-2	CASSLRQGRDTGELFF	TGTGCCAGCAGCCTCAGACAGGGGCGTGACACCGGGGAGCTGTTTTTT
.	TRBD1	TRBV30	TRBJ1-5	CAWSARGGYSNQPQHF	TGTGCCTGGAGTGCCCGAGGGGGCTATAGCAATCAGCCCCAGCATTTT
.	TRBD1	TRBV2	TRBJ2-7	CASSGRGQGAGEQYF	TGTGCCAGCAGTGGGAGGGGACAGGGGGCAGGGGAGCAGTACTTC
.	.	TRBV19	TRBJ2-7	CASSITSGTYEQYF	TGTGCCAGTAGTATAACATCAGGGACCTACGAGCAGTACTTC